These 15 T cell receptor beta chains share one sample of origin, sequenced in a study of neoadjuvant nivolumab and ipilimumab in lung cancer. Here immunoSEQ multiplex PCR was the method, and the copy in TCRdb shows in-frame clones only, minus some. This table holds 25,000 to 35,000 clones, roughly nine tenths found once. This material consisted of peripheral blood, taken after neoadjuvant nivolumab, alone or with ipilimumab, at or shortly before surgery. All receptors come from an adult with non-small cell lung cancer.

J is TRBJ2-1 and V is TRBV10-2, with TRBD2 identical over 8 bases. The CDR3 consists of 14 residues. Germline CDR1 WSHSY, CDR2 SAAADI. V was clipped by 6 bases and J by 9 bases; unmatched bases: 10. This CDR3 is CASSSGTSRVEQFF. CDR3 DNA: TGCGCCAGCAGCTCCGGGACTAGTCGGGTTGAGCAGTTCTTC.

The chain employs TRBV7-8 and TRBJ2-2; TRBD2 agrees at 8 bases. CDR1 SGHVS and CDR2 FQNEAQ come from the germline V gene. Losses at the gene ends were 5 bases for V and 5 bases for J; bases not matched to a gene: 7. CDR3 length equals 15 residues. CDR3 loop: CASSPGLVGTGELFF. CDR3 in DNA: TGTGCCAGCAGCCCGGGACTAGTTGGAACCGGGGAGCTGTTTTTT.

The chain links TRBV6-5 to TRBJ2-1; weak D call: TRBD1 (5 bases). Germline lookup yields CDR1 MNHEY and CDR2 SVGAGI. The length of the CDR3 is 13 residues. The V gene lost 6 bases and the J gene lost 8 bases, with 14 bases spanning the gap. The CDR3 loop is CASRPSQGDEQFF. The DNA of the CDR3 is TGTGCCAGCAGACCCTCCCAAGGGGATGAGCAGTTCTTC.

This clone was observed once. CDR3 DNA sequence: TGTGCCAGCAGCGGCGGGACAGGGAAGGGAGCAGATACGCAGTATTTT. This codes for CASSGGTGKGADTQYF. This chain links TRBV7-9 with TRBJ2-3; 9 positions agree with TRBD1. Losses at the gene ends were 5 bases for V and 4 bases for J; bases not matched to a gene: 10. The germline gives CDR1 SEHNR, CDR2 FQNEAQ (reference sequence). This CDR3 contains 16 residues.

The rearrangement uses TRBV5-1 and TRBJ2-5, with 13 bases identical to TRBD2. The V segment lost 2 bases and the J segment 2 bases; nucleotides outside the gene matches: 6. This CDR3 has 17 amino acids. Germline assignment: CDR1 SGHRS and CDR2 YFSETQ. The CDR3 nucleotides read TGCGCCAGCAGCTTTCAACCGACTAGCGGGGGGCAAGAGACCCAGTACTTC. Protein sequence: CASSFQPTSGGQETQYF.

The CDR3 sequence is CASSYPQATNEKLFF. The CDR3 DNA reads TGTGCCAGCAGCTACCCGCAGGCAACTAATGAAAAACTGTTTTTT. This chain uses TRBV7-9 with TRBJ1-4, with D unclear. The CDR3 contains 15 residues. Trimming took 4 bases from V and 0 from J, leaving 9 bases between them. Germline V lookup: CDR1 SEHNR, CDR2 FQNEAQ (reference sequence).

CDR3: CATKEVAKNIQYF. The CDR3 DNA sequence: TGTGCCACTAAGGAGGTAGCCAAAAACATTCAGTACTTC. The rearrangement links TRBV6-6 to TRBJ2-4, with D possibly TRBD2 on 5 matching bases. Trimming left V 10 bases short and J 0 bases short, with 10 bases between. CDR1 MNHNY and CDR2 SVGAGI come from the germline V gene (reference sequence). The CDR3 spans 13 residues.

The chain joins TRBV18 to TRBJ2-2; D is possibly TRBD1 (5 bases). Trimming took off 3 bases at V and 4 bases at J, with 6 bases between the two ends. Germline CDR1 reads KGHSH; CDR2 reads LQKENI. This CDR3 is built from 13 residues. CDR3 protein: CASSPTATGELFF. CDR3 coding DNA: TGTGCCAGCTCACCGACAGCCACCGGGGAGCTGTTTTTT. Based on the CDR3 plus reference TRBV18 and TRBJ2-2, the full variable domain is NAGVMQNPRHLVRRRGQEARLRCSPMKGHSHVYWYRQLPEEGLKFMVYLQKENIIDESGMPKERFSAEFPKEGPSILRIQQVVRGDSAAYFCASSPTATGELFFGEGSRLTVL.

This clone was seen more than once but under ten times. The V gene is TRBV5-1, the J gene TRBJ1-1; D may be TRBD1 (5 bases). This CDR3 spans 13 amino acids. Germline V gives CDR1 SGHRS, CDR2 YFSETQ. V was pared by 9 bases and J by 7 bases, with 19 bases between. CDR3 sequence reads: CATKSGGGNEAFF. Written as DNA, the CDR3 is TGCGCCACCAAGTCCGGTGGGGGGAATGAAGCTTTCTTT.

V usage is TRBV7-3 and J usage is TRBJ1-2; tentative D call: TRBD1 (6 bases). From germline, CDR1 is SGHTA and CDR2 FQGTGA. This CDR3 has 14 residues. The V gene lost 0 bases and the J gene lost 7 bases, with 12 bases spanning the gap. The CDR3 DNA is TGTGCCAGCAGCTTAACAGGGGGTGGCGGTGGCTACACCTTC. This sequence encodes CASSLTGGGGGYTF.

V gene TRBV19 combines with J gene TRBJ2-1; the D is unclear. In germline, CDR1 is LNHDA, CDR2 SQIVND (reference sequence). This CDR3 spans 13 amino acids. V lost 4 bases and J lost 2, with 6 bases in between. The DNA for the CDR3 is TGTGCCAGTAGTACTAATGCCTACAATGAGCAGTTCTTC. Translation: CASSTNAYNEQFF.

The chain has TRBV28 and TRBJ1-5, with TRBD1 matching 8 bases. The germline CDR1 and CDR2 sequences are MDHEN and SYDVKM. The CDR3 totals 16 residues. Unmatched junction bases numbered 7, after V lost 6 bases and J lost 0 bases. The CDR3 region has the DNA TGTGCCAGCAGGGACAGGGAGGCGTCTAGCAATCAGCCCCAGCATTTT. It encodes CASRDREASSNQPQHF.

The rearrangement uses TRBV29-1 and TRBJ2-7, with 7 bases lining up with TRBD2. Germline values: CDR1 SQVTM, CDR2 ANQGSEA. The CDR3 runs to 14 residues. After removal of 7 bases from V and 3 bases from J, the junction contained 12 bases not matched to a gene. This chain's CDR3 is CSALSRGVVYEQYF. As DNA, the CDR3 is TGCAGCGCCCTATCACGGGGGGTCGTCTACGAGCAGTACTTC.

The chain uses TRBV6-5 and TRBJ2-1, with TRBD2 matching 8 bases. Germline V lookup: CDR1 MNHEY, CDR2 SVGAGI. J gave up 9 bases and V 7 bases, and 11 bases lay outside the gene matches. The CDR3 sequence is 14 residues long. This chain's CDR3 is CASTLSGSGGEQFF. CDR3 coding DNA: TGTGCCAGCACCCTCAGCGGGAGTGGAGGTGAGCAGTTCTTC.

V gene TRBV5-1 combines with J gene TRBJ1-1; TRBD1 might be the D (5 bases). The CDR3 is 12 amino acids. The germline CDR1 and CDR2 sequences are SGHRS and YFSETQ. Trimming took 3 bases from V and 10 from J, leaving 13 bases between them. The CDR3 protein is CASSYKGDGAFF. In DNA, the CDR3 is TGCGCCAGCAGCTATAAAGGGGACGGAGCTTTCTTT.